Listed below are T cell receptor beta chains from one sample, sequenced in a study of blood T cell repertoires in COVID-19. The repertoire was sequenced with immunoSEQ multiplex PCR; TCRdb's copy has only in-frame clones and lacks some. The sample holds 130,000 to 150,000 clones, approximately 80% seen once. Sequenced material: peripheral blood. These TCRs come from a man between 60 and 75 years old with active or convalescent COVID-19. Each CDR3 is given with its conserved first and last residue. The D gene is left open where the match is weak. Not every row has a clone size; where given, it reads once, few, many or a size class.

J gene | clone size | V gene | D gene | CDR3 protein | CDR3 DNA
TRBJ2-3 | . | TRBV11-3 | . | CASSLGHLDPFSTDTQYF | TGTGCCAGCAGCTTGGGACACCTCGACCCCTTTAGCACAGATACGCAGTATTTT
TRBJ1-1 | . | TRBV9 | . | CASSVGPGAPGTEAFF | TGTGCCAGCAGCGTCGGGCCAGGGGCGCCGGGCACTGAAGCTTTCTTT
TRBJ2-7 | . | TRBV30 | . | CAWCGGSVSYEQYF | TGTGCCTGGTGTGGGGGTAGCGTCTCCTACGAGCAGTACTTC
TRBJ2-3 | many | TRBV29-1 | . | CSARREFGTDTQYF | TGCAGCGCCCGGCGGGAATTTGGCACAGATACGCAGTATTTT
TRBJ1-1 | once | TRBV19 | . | CASSVNRVDQTEAFF | TGTGCCAGTAGTGTTAACCGGGTCGACCAGACTGAAGCTTTCTTT
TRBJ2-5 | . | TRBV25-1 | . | CASSGSQETQYF | TGTGCCAGCAGTGGCAGCCAAGAGACCCAGTACTTC
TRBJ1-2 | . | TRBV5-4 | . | CASSSLAFPLYGYTF | TGTGCCAGCAGCTCCCTAGCTTTTCCACTTTATGGCTACACCTTC
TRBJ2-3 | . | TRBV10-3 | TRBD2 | CAIRGGSGSDTQYF | TGTGCCATCCGGGGTGGTAGCGGGAGCGATACGCAGTATTTT
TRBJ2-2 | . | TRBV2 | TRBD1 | CASDRVRAGELFF | TGTGCCAGCGACAGGGTTAGGGCCGGGGAGCTGTTTTTT
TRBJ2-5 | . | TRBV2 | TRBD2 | CASSGTSGMTQYF | TGTGCCAGCAGCGGGACTAGCGGGATGACCCAGTACTTC
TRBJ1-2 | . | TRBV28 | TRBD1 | CASSPIGQGAVGPRDYGYTF | TGTGCCAGCAGCCCGATCGGACAGGGGGCGGTCGGGCCAAGGGACTATGGCTACACCTTC
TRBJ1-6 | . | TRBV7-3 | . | CASSPQGGYPPLHF | TGTGCCAGCAGCCCCCAGGGAGGGTACCCACCCCTCCACTTT
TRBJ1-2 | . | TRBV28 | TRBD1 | CASSSSGQLYTF | TGTGCCAGCAGTTCATCGGGACAGCTCTACACCTTC
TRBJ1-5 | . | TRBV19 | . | CASNGRGSGNQPQHF | TGTGCCAGTAATGGGAGGGGTTCGGGCAATCAGCCCCAGCATTTT
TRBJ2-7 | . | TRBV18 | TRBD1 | CASSPGQGPNKEQYF | TGTGCCAGCTCACCCGGACAGGGGCCAAATAAGGAGCAGTACTTC
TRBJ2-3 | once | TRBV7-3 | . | CASSPLHGGSDTQYF | TGTGCCAGCAGCCCCCTTCATGGAGGCTCAGATACGCAGTATTTT
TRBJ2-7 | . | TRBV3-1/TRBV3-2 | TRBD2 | CASSSSGSLYEQYF | TGTGCCAGCAGCAGTAGCGGGAGCCTCTACGAGCAGTACTTC
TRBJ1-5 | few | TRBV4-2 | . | CASSQDTGTGGPGNQPQHF | TGTGCCAGCAGCCAAGATACTGGGACCGGGGGTCCTGGCAATCAGCCCCAGCATTTT
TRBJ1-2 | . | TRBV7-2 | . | CASSLAASPGQSYGYTF | TGTGCCAGCAGCTTAGCCGCCTCCCCGGGACAAAGCTATGGCTACACCTTC
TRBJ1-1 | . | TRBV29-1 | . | CSASWGSTEAFF | TGCAGCGCTTCCTGGGGCTCGACTGAAGCTTTCTTT
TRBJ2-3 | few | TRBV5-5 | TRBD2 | CASSLAVTLAGDADTQYF | TGTGCCAGCAGCTTGGCCGTCACCCTAGCGGGAGATGCAGATACGCAGTATTTT
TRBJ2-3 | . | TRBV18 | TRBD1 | CASSPSGTGTGDTQYF | TGTGCCAGCTCGCCCTCCGGGACAGGAACCGGGGATACGCAGTATTTT
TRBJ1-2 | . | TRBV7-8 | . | CASSLGQGNNFYTF | TGTGCCAGCAGCTTAGGCCAGGGTAACAACTTCTACACCTTC